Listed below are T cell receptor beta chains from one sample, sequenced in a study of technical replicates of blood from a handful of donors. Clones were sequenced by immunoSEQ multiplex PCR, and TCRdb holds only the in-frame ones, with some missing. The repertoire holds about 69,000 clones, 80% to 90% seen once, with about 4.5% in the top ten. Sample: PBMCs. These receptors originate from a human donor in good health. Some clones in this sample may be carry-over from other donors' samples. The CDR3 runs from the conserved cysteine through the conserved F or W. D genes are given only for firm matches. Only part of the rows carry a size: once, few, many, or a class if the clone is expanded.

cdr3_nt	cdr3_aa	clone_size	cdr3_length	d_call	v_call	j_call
TGTGCCAGTAGTATAGAGGGGCCCATTTACGAGCAGTACTTC	CASSIEGPIYEQYF	-	14	-	TRBV19	TRBJ2-7
TGTGCCAGCAGCTTAGGGGCAGGAGGACCCCAGCATTTT	CASSLGAGGPQHF	-	13	-	TRBV7-9	TRBJ1-5
TGTGCCAGCAGCTTGCGTCGGTCAGGGGGAGATCAGCCCCAGCATTTT	CASSLRRSGGDQPQHF	-	16	TRBD1	TRBV5-6	TRBJ1-5
TGTGCCAGCAGCCAAGGCACAGGGTTGGGCCAAGAGACCCAGTACTTC	CASSQGTGLGQETQYF	-	16	-	TRBV4-2	TRBJ2-5
TGTGCCAGCTCCGCGGACAGGGTCTACGAGCAGTACTTC	CASSADRVYEQYF	-	13	TRBD1	TRBV11-1	TRBJ2-7
TGTGCCCGAGATTCACCCCTCCACTTT	CARDSPLHF	-	9	-	TRBV14	TRBJ1-6
TGTGCCAGCAGCCAAACGGCTCGGGGGACGATCTACGAGCAGTACTTC	CASSQTARGTIYEQYF	-	16	-	TRBV7-2	TRBJ2-7
TGCGCCAGCAGCCAAGATTCAGGGACTGGAAACACCATATATTTT	CASSQDSGTGNTIYF	-	15	-	TRBV4-3	TRBJ1-3
TGTGCCAGCTACCTGGGCCTGAATTCACCCCTCCACTTT	CASYLGLNSPLHF	-	13	-	TRBV6-5	TRBJ1-6
TGTGCCAGCAGCGCTAGCGGGGAAACCTACAATGAGCAGTTCTTC	CASSASGETYNEQFF	-	15	TRBD2	TRBV9	TRBJ2-1
TGTGCCACCAGCAAACAGGCCAACACCGGGGAGCTGTTTTTT	CATSKQANTGELFF	-	14	-	TRBV15	TRBJ2-2
TGCGCCAGCAGCTTGGTCGGAGGGCAAATCGCGGGGGAGCAGTACTTC	CASSLVGGQIAGEQYF	-	16	-	TRBV5-1	TRBJ2-7
TGCGCCAGCAGCTTGTTTGGACTAGACTCTGGAAACACCATATATTTT	CASSLFGLDSGNTIYF	-	16	-	TRBV5-1	TRBJ1-3
TGTGCCAGCAGCTTAACTAGCGGGGTAGATACGCAGTATTTT	CASSLTSGVDTQYF	-	14	TRBD2	TRBV7-3	TRBJ2-3
TGTGCCTGGAGTGTGGGGCAGACAGACACAGATACGCAGTATTTT	CAWSVGQTDTDTQYF	-	15	-	TRBV30	TRBJ2-3
TGTGCCAGCTCTCTCGGACTAGCTGAAGAGCAGTTCTTC	CASSLGLAEEQFF	-	13	TRBD2	TRBV18	TRBJ2-1
TGTGCCAGCAGCTTAGTTAATAGCGGCAGCACAGATACGCAGTATTTT	CASSLVNSGSTDTQYF	-	16	-	TRBV11-1	TRBJ2-3
TGTGCCAGCAGCGTCCAGGGGGCCGAGCACTATGGCTACACCTTC	CASSVQGAEHYGYTF	once	15	TRBD1	TRBV9	TRBJ1-2
TGCGCCAGCAGCCAAGACTACAGAGATAAAGAGACCCAGTACTTC	CASSQDYRDKETQYF	-	15	-	TRBV4-3	TRBJ2-5
TGTGCCAGCAGTTACGACTTTCTTTCTGAAGCTTTCTTT	CASSYDFLSEAFF	-	13	-	TRBV6-6	TRBJ1-1
TGTGCCAGTAGTCCCTGGGACAGGACGAACACTGAAGCTTTCTTT	CASSPWDRTNTEAFF	once	15	TRBD1	TRBV19	TRBJ1-1
TGTGCCAGTAGCCTCGGGCCGGGGGACTATGGCTACACCTTC	CASSLGPGDYGYTF	-	14	-	TRBV19	TRBJ1-2
TGTGCCAGCAGCGAGGGACAGCTCTACGAGCAGTACTTC	CASSEGQLYEQYF	few	13	TRBD1	TRBV7-8	TRBJ2-7
TGTGCCAGTAGTATGGCAGGGAACACCGGGGAGCTGTTTTTT	CASSMAGNTGELFF	-	14	-	TRBV19	TRBJ2-2
TGTGCCAGCAGTCCGACAGGGATTGGAGAAAAACTGTTTTTT	CASSPTGIGEKLFF	-	14	TRBD1	TRBV6-5	TRBJ1-4
TGCACCAGCAGCCACCCAATAGCGGGGGGTTCGAAAGAGACCCAGTACTTC	CTSSHPIAGGSKETQYF	-	17	-	TRBV1	TRBJ2-5
TGCGCCAGCAGCCAAGATTCGAGGGCTCCTCAGTTCTTC	CASSQDSRAPQFF	-	13	-	TRBV4-3	TRBJ2-1
TGTGCCAGCAGCTTTAGCGGGGGCGCAGATACGCAGTATTTT	CASSFSGGADTQYF	-	14	TRBD2	TRBV7-2	TRBJ2-3
TGCGCCAGCAGCTCGGGACAGCAAGGCACAGATACGCAGTATTTT	CASSSGQQGTDTQYF	-	15	TRBD1	TRBV5-1	TRBJ2-3
TGTGCCAGCAGCTTATACAGCAACACCGGGGAGCTGTTTTTT	CASSLYSNTGELFF	-	14	-	TRBV7-7	TRBJ2-2
TGTGCCAGCAGCTTAAGGGGGACTAGCGGGGGCCTCACAGATACGCAGTATTTT	CASSLRGTSGGLTDTQYF	-	18	TRBD2	TRBV7-3	TRBJ2-3
TGTGCCAGCAGCGTAGCAGGTAACATGAACACTGAAGCTTTCTTT	CASSVAGNMNTEAFF	-	15	-	TRBV9	TRBJ1-1
TGTGCCAGCATGGGACTAGCGGGAGCTCTTGAGCAGTTCTTC	CASMGLAGALEQFF	-	14	TRBD2	TRBV2	TRBJ2-1
TGTGCCAGCAGCGGACTAGCGGAAACAGATACGCAGTATTTT	CASSGLAETDTQYF	-	14	TRBD2	TRBV6-1	TRBJ2-3
TGTGCCAGCAGTCCTGGACAGGGATATGGCTACACCTTC	CASSPGQGYGYTF	-	13	TRBD1	TRBV28	TRBJ1-2
TGTGCCAGCAGCTCGCGACAGGACCCAGCTAACTATGGCTACACCTTC	CASSSRQDPANYGYTF	-	16	-	TRBV7-9	TRBJ1-2
TGTGCCAGCAGTAGCGGGAGGGCCGGTTTCAATACGCAGTATTTT	CASSSGRAGFNTQYF	-	15	TRBD2	TRBV5-6	TRBJ2-3
TGTGCCAGCAGCCACGCAGGGGGCCCAACGGGCTACGAGCAGTACTTC	CASSHAGGPTGYEQYF	-	16	TRBD1	TRBV5-8	TRBJ2-7
TGTGCCAGCAGCCTTAGAACAGCTCGCTCTGGAAACACCATATATTTT	CASSLRTARSGNTIYF	-	16	-	TRBV28	TRBJ1-3
TGTGCCAGCAGTCCACGTGGGGAGGGCACTGAAGCTTTCTTT	CASSPRGEGTEAFF	few	14	-	TRBV6-6	TRBJ1-1
TGTGCCATCAGTGAGTCCGGGACAGGGGTCGCTAACTATGGCTACACCTTC	CAISESGTGVANYGYTF	-	17	TRBD1	TRBV10-3	TRBJ1-2
TGTGCCAGCAGCCAAGAGGAGGGGGGGCGGGAGGGCCTCGGTGAGCAGTTCTTC	CASSQEEGGREGLGEQFF	-	18	TRBD2	TRBV4-2	TRBJ2-1
TGTGCCAGCAGTCACGACAGAACCTACGAGCAGTACTTC	CASSHDRTYEQYF	-	13	-	TRBV14	TRBJ2-7
TGTGCCAGCAGTGAATTAGTCAGGAATGAAAAACTGTTTTTT	CASSELVRNEKLFF	-	14	-	TRBV6-1	TRBJ1-4
TGTGCCAGTAGTATAGAGACAGGCCGCTATGGCTACACCTTC	CASSIETGRYGYTF	-	14	-	TRBV19	TRBJ1-2